The subject of this entry is one TCR beta chain. Germline and junction disagree at one end, which may indicate a read error. This CDR3 comprises 12 residues. The germline CDR1 and CDR2 sequences are LGHDT and YNNKEL (reference sequence). The sample belongs to a study of blood T cell repertoires in COVID-19. The wider study: PBMCs, B-cell-depleted T cells, or T cells were the source of the cDNA or gDNA that made up the material.

Per the authors' pipeline: Amplification with reference gene primers provided the estimates of nucleated cell counts. Generated by immunoSEQ multiplex PCR, the TCRdb table keeps only in-frame clones and is missing some. Clone size and V and J calls were adopted from that table, with D and trimming inferred from the DNA. Of roughly 90,000 clones in the sample, 85% were seen once. Sequenced sample: peripheral blood. This clonotype was sampled from an elderly man with acute or convalescent COVID-19. The J gene is TRBJ1-4, the V gene TRBV3-1 (or the pseudogene TRBV3-2), with no clear D. The CDR3 DNA reads as TGTGCCAGCGGTGTTTTGCGAGAAAAACTATTTTTT. Translated: CASGVLREKLFF.